Listed below are T cell receptor beta chains from one sample, sequenced in a study of Graves' ophthalmopathy and Graves' hyperthyroidism. TCRdb redid the calling of the multiplex PCR reads with MiXCR, one entry per CDR3 protein. Counted here are some 400,000 distinct CDR3 sequences, approximately 20% occurring once; the ten biggest clones make up approximately 1.4%. The sequenced sample was peripheral blood. These receptor sequences come from a woman under 30 with Graves' ophthalmopathy. CDR3s include the opening cysteine and the closing phenylalanine or tryptophan. Each record gives: CDR3 DNA, CDR3 protein, D gene, J gene, V gene, clone size. A D gene is named only where the DNA matches it firmly. For some rows the clone size is stated as once, few or many, or as a class when expanded; others skip it.

DNA: TGTGCCAGCAGTTACAAGGCAGGGAGAGGCGGGGAGCTGTTTTTT
CDR3: CASSYKAGRGGELFF
D: .
J: TRBJ2-2
V: TRBV6-5
size: once

DNA: TGTGCCTGGATCTCAGGACACTCAACAGCTTTCTTT
CDR3: CAWISGHSTAFF
D: .
J: TRBJ1-1
V: TRBV30
size: many

DNA: TGTGCCAGCAGGGACTACCCTGACTCCTACGAGCAGTACTTC
CDR3: CASRDYPDSYEQYF
D: .
J: TRBJ2-7
V: TRBV6-2/TRBV6-3
size: .

DNA: TGTGCCAGCAGAAACAGGGCCCCCCCCCAAGAGACCCAGTACTTC
CDR3: CASRNRAPPQETQYF
D: .
J: TRBJ2-5
V: TRBV6-2/TRBV6-3
size: .

DNA: TGTGCCAGCAGCCCCCCGGACCGACTTGAAGCTTTCTTT
CDR3: CASSPPDRLEAFF
D: .
J: TRBJ1-1
V: TRBV5-5
size: few

DNA: TGTGCCAGCAGTTACAGTCGGGCAGGGCCCCTCTCCTACGAGCAGTACTTC
CDR3: CASSYSRAGPLSYEQYF
D: .
J: TRBJ2-7
V: TRBV6-2/TRBV6-3
size: many

DNA: TGTGCCAGCACCGGGACAGGGGGCGTCAGAGGCACTGAAGCTTTCTTT
CDR3: CASTGTGGVRGTEAFF
D: TRBD1
J: TRBJ1-1
V: TRBV18
size: few

DNA: TGTGCCAGCGGAGGAAATAATTCACCCCTCCACTTT
CDR3: CASGGNNSPLHF
D: .
J: TRBJ1-6
V: TRBV9
size: many

DNA: TGCAGTGCTAAGGGAACAGGGTTTGGTTCACCCCTCCACTTT
CDR3: CSAKGTGFGSPLHF
D: .
J: TRBJ1-6
V: TRBV20-1
size: many

DNA: TGTGCCACCAGTCCGGGGTACCTCTACGAGCAGTACTTC
CDR3: CATSPGYLYEQYF
D: .
J: TRBJ2-7
V: TRBV15
size: .

DNA: TGTGCCAGCAGTTTGCGACTAGCGGGAGTGGGTCGAGAGACCCAGTACTTC
CDR3: CASSLRLAGVGRETQYF
D: TRBD2
J: TRBJ2-5
V: TRBV12-3/TRBV12-4
size: many

DNA: TGTGCCTGGAGGGACCGACAGCGGGACACTGAAGCTTTCTTT
CDR3: CAWRDRQRDTEAFF
D: .
J: TRBJ1-1
V: TRBV30
size: many

DNA: TGTGCCATCAGTGGGGGAACTAGCGGGAGATACAGCGAGCAGTACTTC
CDR3: CAISGGTSGRYSEQYF
D: TRBD2
J: TRBJ2-7
V: TRBV10-3
size: many

DNA: TGTGCCAGCTCACCACCGGGAGGGGACGAGCAGTACTTC
CDR3: CASSPPGGDEQYF
D: TRBD2
J: TRBJ2-7
V: TRBV18
size: many

DNA: TGTGCCAGCAGCTTAGGTGGTCCCGACAGAACACCCCTCCACTTT
CDR3: CASSLGGPDRTPLHF
D: .
J: TRBJ1-6
V: TRBV7-3
size: many

DNA: TGTGCCAGCTCACCGGGAAGGAACAATCAGCCCCAGCATTTT
CDR3: CASSPGRNNQPQHF
D: .
J: TRBJ1-5
V: TRBV18
size: many

DNA: TGTGCCAGCAGCTTAGAGACACTAGCGGGGCGCGAGCAGTACTTC
CDR3: CASSLETLAGREQYF
D: TRBD2
J: TRBJ2-7
V: TRBV11-2
size: .

DNA: TGTGCCAGTGAACCGGGACAGGGCCTGAACACTGAAGCTTTCTTT
CDR3: CASEPGQGLNTEAFF
D: TRBD1
J: TRBJ1-1
V: TRBV12-3/TRBV12-4
size: .

DNA: TGTGCCAGCATCCCATTACTGGGTTCTTACACTGAAGCTTTCTTT
CDR3: CASIPLLGSYTEAFF
D: .
J: TRBJ1-1
V: TRBV12-3/TRBV12-4
size: many

DNA: TGTGCCAGCAGACTAGACAGGACGAACACTGAAGCTTTCTTT
CDR3: CASRLDRTNTEAFF
D: .
J: TRBJ1-1
V: TRBV6-5
size: many

DNA: TGCGCCAGCAGCTGGGGACTAGCGGATATATCTTACGAGCAGTACTTC
CDR3: CASSWGLADISYEQYF
D: TRBD2
J: TRBJ2-7
V: TRBV5-1
size: many

DNA: TGTGCCAGCAGTTTAACAGGGTTTACCTACGAGCAGTACTTC
CDR3: CASSLTGFTYEQYF
D: .
J: TRBJ2-7
V: TRBV28
size: once

DNA: TGCAGTGCTAGAGATCCCCAGGGGAGTCATGGCTACACCTTC
CDR3: CSARDPQGSHGYTF
D: .
J: TRBJ1-2
V: TRBV20-1
size: many

DNA: TGTGCCAGCAGTGAAGAGGGGACAGTTAGCTCCTACGAGCAGTACTTC
CDR3: CASSEEGTVSSYEQYF
D: TRBD1
J: TRBJ2-7
V: TRBV2
size: .

DNA: TGTGCCAGCAGCTACGCCTCCTACGAGCAGTACTTC
CDR3: CASSYASYEQYF
D: .
J: TRBJ2-7
V: TRBV7-9
size: many

DNA: TGTGCCAGCAGCTCCCGGGGAGGCTCCTACGAGCAGTACTTC
CDR3: CASSSRGGSYEQYF
D: .
J: TRBJ2-7
V: TRBV27
size: many

DNA: TGCGCCAGCAGCCCTGGGACAGGGAGGGAGCAGTACTTC
CDR3: CASSPGTGREQYF
D: TRBD1
J: TRBJ2-7
V: TRBV5-1
size: many

DNA: TGCAGCGTTGAAGGGGAAGCGGGGGGCAGCACCTACGAGCAGTACTTC
CDR3: CSVEGEAGGSTYEQYF
D: TRBD2
J: TRBJ2-7
V: TRBV29-1
size: many

DNA: TGTGCCAGCAGTTTAGAAGGCCATGAAGCTTTCTTT
CDR3: CASSLEGHEAFF
D: .
J: TRBJ1-1
V: TRBV27
size: many

DNA: TGTGCCTGCGGGACCGCAGTTAATTCACCCCTCCACTTT
CDR3: CACGTAVNSPLHF
D: .
J: TRBJ1-6
V: TRBV6-2/TRBV6-3
size: many

DNA: TGTGCCAGCACCCTCGCCGGGACAGGGAACACCGGGGAGCTGTTTTTT
CDR3: CASTLAGTGNTGELFF
D: TRBD1
J: TRBJ2-2
V: TRBV6-2/TRBV6-3
size: many

DNA: TGCAGTGCTAGAAACGGGATAGGGGAGACCCAGTACTTC
CDR3: CSARNGIGETQYF
D: .
J: TRBJ2-5
V: TRBV20-1
size: .

DNA: TGTGCCAGTAGTATCCCCAGGGGGCGAAGCACTGAAGCTTTCTTT
CDR3: CASSIPRGRSTEAFF
D: TRBD1
J: TRBJ1-1
V: TRBV19
size: many

DNA: TGTGCCAGCAGCCCGAGTCTTTACGAGCAGTACTTC
CDR3: CASSPSLYEQYF
D: .
J: TRBJ2-7
V: TRBV12-3/TRBV12-4
size: .

DNA: TGTGCCAGCAGTGAAGCGCTTCTGGGCACATCAATAATGGGGACCCAGTACTTC
CDR3: CASSEALLGTSIMGTQYF
D: .
J: TRBJ2-5
V: TRBV6-1
size: many

DNA: TGCAGTGCTAGAGCTTGGGGGGGGGTGAACACTGAAGCTTTCTTT
CDR3: CSARAWGGVNTEAFF
D: .
J: TRBJ1-1
V: TRBV20-1
size: many

DNA: TGTGCCAGCAGCTTAGACCTACATCAGCCCCAGCATTTT
CDR3: CASSLDLHQPQHF
D: .
J: TRBJ1-5
V: TRBV7-2
size: many

DNA: TGTGCCAGCAGTTACGGGGGGGCGCGAGTTGAGACCCAGTACTTC
CDR3: CASSYGGARVETQYF
D: .
J: TRBJ2-5
V: TRBV6-5
size: .

DNA: TGTGCCAGCTCACCACTAGCGGAAGAGACCCAGTACTTC
CDR3: CASSPLAEETQYF
D: .
J: TRBJ2-5
V: TRBV18
size: many

DNA: TGTGCCTGGAGTGTACTCGGGGGGCAGTTAGGTTCACCCCTCCACTTT
CDR3: CAWSVLGGQLGSPLHF
D: .
J: TRBJ1-6
V: TRBV30
size: many

DNA: TGTGCCAGCAGCCGGGGACGAACTGAAGCTTTCTTT
CDR3: CASSRGRTEAFF
D: .
J: TRBJ1-1
V: TRBV7-2
size: many

DNA: TGTGCCAGCAGTTTCCGAGGGGAGGGCACCGGGGAGCTGTTTTTT
CDR3: CASSFRGEGTGELFF
D: TRBD2
J: TRBJ2-2
V: TRBV12-3/TRBV12-4
size: many

DNA: TGTGCCAGTCAGAGTATAGTTGGGACTGAGAGAAACATTCAGTACTTC
CDR3: CASQSIVGTERNIQYF
D: .
J: TRBJ2-4
V: TRBV19
size: many

DNA: TGTGCCAGCAGCCATACAGGGGGCTATCAGCCCCAGCATTTT
CDR3: CASSHTGGYQPQHF
D: TRBD1
J: TRBJ1-5
V: TRBV12-3/TRBV12-4
size: once

DNA: TGCGCCAGCAGCCCCGAGGGACTAGCGGTCTACGAGCAGTACTTC
CDR3: CASSPEGLAVYEQYF
D: TRBD2
J: TRBJ2-7
V: TRBV4-1
size: many

DNA: TGTGCCAGCAGTCCACCCCTCCACTTT
CDR3: CASSPPLHF
D: .
J: TRBJ1-6
V: TRBV6-1
size: many